This TCR beta chain was sequenced in a study of blood T cell repertoires in COVID-19. As for the study in general: Sources were T cells, B-cell-depleted T cells, or PBMCs; the material itself was cDNA or gDNA.

The CDR3 loop spans 14 amino acids. After removal of 7 bases from V and 8 bases from J, the junction contained 6 bases not matched to a gene. Germline lookup yields CDR1 LNHDA and CDR2 SQIVND (reference sequence). Here immunoSEQ multiplex PCR was the method, and the copy in TCRdb shows in-frame clones only, minus some. The data hold some 200,000 clones, with 84% observed a single time. The V gene is TRBV19, the J gene TRBJ2-1; 12 positions match TRBD2. The sequence came from a human donor in a cohort sampled during active COVID-19. Sequencing used peripheral blood. CDR3: CASKRLAGVHEQFF. The CDR3 nucleotides read TGTGCCAGTAAGCGACTAGCGGGAGTCCATGAGCAGTTCTTC.